The TCR beta chain described here comes from a study of graft-versus-host responses after intestinal transplantation. Turning to the study itself: After anti-thymocyte globulin induction, recipients took tacrolimus and steroids for roughly three years. Study outcomes and limitations: Early post-transplant HvG declines showed an association with peak circulating GvH clone levels.

Repertoires were generated with immunoSEQ multiplex PCR, while TCRdb's copy carries only in-frame clones and drops some. This sample has tens of thousands of clones, with about nine tenths found just once. Worth noting for this clone: What it binds is not known. The junction and the germline gene differ at one end; a read error may be behind it.

Once graft tissue had been processed, intraepithelial and lamina propria lymphocytes were released. The specimen comprised ileum tissue, sampled 200 to 210 days after intestinal transplant. This TCR came from a human patient who received an intestinal transplant, so some T cells may come from the graft donor.

The CDR3 nucleotides are TGTGCCAGCAACCAATTACGGTCGGACACTGAAGCTTTCTTT. This gives the protein CASNQLRSDTEAFF. This rearrangement joins TRBV4-2 to TRBJ1-1; D is ambiguous. Germline V lookup: CDR1 LGHNA, CDR2 YNFKEQ. The CDR3 totals 14 residues.